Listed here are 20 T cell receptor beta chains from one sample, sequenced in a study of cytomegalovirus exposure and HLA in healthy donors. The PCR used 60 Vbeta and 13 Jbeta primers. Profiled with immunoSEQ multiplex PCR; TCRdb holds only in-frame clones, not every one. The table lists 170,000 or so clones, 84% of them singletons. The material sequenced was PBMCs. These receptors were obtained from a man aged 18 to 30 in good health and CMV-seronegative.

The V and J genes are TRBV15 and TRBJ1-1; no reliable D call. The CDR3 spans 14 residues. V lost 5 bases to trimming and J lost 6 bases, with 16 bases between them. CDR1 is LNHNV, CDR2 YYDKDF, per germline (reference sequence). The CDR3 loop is CATSEGRRRPEAFF. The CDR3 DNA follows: TGTGCCACCAGCGAAGGACGTCGGAGGCCTGAAGCTTTCTTT.

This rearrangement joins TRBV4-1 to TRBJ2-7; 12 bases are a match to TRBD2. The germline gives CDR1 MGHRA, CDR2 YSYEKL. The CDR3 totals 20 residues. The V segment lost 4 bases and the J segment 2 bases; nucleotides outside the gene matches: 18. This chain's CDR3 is CASSPARTSGVLTITYEQYF. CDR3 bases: TGCGCCAGCAGCCCAGCCCGGACTAGCGGGGTTCTAACTATTACCTACGAGCAGTACTTC.

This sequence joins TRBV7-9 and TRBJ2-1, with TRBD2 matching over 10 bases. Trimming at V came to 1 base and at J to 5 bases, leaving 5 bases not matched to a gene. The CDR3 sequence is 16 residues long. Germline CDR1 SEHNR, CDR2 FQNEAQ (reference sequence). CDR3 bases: TGTGCCAGCAGCTTAGAGATGGGACTAGCGAACAATGAGCAGTTCTTC. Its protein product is CASSLEMGLANNEQFF. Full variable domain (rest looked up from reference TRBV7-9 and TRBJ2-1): DTGVSQNPRHKITKRGQNVTFRCDPISEHNRLYWYRQTLGQGPEFLTYFQNEAQLEKSRLLSDRFSAERPKGSFSTLEIQRTEQGDSAMYLCASSLEMGLANNEQFFGPGTRLTVL.

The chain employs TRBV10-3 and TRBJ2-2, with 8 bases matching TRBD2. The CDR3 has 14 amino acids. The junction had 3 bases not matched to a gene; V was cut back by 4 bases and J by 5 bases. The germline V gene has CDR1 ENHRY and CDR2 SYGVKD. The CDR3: CAISGQRETGELFF. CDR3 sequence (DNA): TGTGCCATCAGTGGACAGCGGGAGACCGGGGAGCTGTTTTTT.

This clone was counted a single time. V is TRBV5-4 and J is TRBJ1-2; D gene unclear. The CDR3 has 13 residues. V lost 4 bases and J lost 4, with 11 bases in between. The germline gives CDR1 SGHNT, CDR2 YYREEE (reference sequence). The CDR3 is CASSLTPPYGYTF. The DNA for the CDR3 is TGTGCCAGCAGCCTTACTCCCCCCTATGGCTACACCTTC.

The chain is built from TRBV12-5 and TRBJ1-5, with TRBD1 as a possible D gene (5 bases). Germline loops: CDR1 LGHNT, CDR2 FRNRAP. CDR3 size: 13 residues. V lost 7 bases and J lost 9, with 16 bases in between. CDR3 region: CASASSSGRPQHF. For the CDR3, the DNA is TGTGCTAGTGCCAGCTCCTCAGGGCGGCCCCAGCATTTT.

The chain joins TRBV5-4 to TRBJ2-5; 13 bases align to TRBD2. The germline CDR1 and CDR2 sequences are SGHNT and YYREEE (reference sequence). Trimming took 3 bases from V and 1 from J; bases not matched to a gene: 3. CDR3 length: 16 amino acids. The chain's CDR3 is CASSSGTSGIQETQYF. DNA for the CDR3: TGTGCCAGCAGCTCCGGGACTAGCGGGATCCAAGAGACCCAGTACTTC.

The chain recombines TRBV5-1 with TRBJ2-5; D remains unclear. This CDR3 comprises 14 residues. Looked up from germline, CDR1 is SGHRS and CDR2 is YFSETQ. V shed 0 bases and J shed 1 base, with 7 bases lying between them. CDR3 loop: CASSLGAVQETQYF. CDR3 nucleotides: TGCGCCAGCAGCTTGGGCGCGGTCCAAGAGACCCAGTACTTC.

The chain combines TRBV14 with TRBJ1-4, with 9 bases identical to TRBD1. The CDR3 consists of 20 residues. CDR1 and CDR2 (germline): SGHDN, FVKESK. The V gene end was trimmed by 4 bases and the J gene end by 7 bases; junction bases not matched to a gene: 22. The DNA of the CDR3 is TGTGCCAGCAGCCCGACGAATTACGGGACAGGGCTATTGTTACGTGAAAAACTGTTTTTT. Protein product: CASSPTNYGTGLLLREKLFF.

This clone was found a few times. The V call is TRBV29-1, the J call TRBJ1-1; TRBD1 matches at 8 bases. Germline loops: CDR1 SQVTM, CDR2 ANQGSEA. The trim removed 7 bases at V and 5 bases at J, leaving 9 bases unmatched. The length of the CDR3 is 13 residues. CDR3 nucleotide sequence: TGCAGCGCACAAGGGACAGGCAGGACTGAAGCTTTCTTT. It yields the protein CSAQGTGRTEAFF.

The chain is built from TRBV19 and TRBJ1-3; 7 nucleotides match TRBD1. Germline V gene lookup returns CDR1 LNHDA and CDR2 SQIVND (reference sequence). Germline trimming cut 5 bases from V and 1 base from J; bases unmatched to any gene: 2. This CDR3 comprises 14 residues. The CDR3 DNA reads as TGTGCCAGTAGTGAACAGGGGTCTGGAAACACCATATATTTT. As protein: CASSEQGSGNTIYF.

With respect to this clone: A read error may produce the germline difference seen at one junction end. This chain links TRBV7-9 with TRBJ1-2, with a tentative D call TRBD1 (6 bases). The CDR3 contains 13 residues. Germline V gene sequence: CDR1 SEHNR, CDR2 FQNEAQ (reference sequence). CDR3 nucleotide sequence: TGTTCCAGCAGTCGGGACAACTACTATGGCTACACCTTC. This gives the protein CSSSRDNYYGYTF.

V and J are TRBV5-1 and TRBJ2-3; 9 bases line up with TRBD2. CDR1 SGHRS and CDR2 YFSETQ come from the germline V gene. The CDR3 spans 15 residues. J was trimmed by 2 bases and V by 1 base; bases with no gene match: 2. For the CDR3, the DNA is TGCGCCAGCAGCTTGAGACTAGCGGACACAGATACGCAGTATTTT. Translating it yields CASSLRLADTDTQYF.

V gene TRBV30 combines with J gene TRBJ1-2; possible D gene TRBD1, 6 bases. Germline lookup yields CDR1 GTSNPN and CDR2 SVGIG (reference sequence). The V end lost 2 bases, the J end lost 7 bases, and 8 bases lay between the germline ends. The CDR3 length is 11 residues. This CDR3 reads CAWSPGVGYTF. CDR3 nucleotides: TGTGCCTGGAGTCCAGGGGTTGGCTACACCTTC.

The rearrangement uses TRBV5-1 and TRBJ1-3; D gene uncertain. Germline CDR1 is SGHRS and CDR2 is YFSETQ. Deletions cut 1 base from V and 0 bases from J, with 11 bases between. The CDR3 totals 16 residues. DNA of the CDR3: TGCGCCAGCAGCTTGTCTTGGCGGTCCTCTGGAAACACCATATATTTT. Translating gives CASSLSWRSSGNTIYF.

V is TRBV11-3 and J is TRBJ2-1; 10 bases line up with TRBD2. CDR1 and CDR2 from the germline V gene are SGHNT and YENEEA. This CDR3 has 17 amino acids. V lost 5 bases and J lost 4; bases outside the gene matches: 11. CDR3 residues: CASSPWETSGRYNEQFF. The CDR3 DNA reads TGTGCCAGCAGCCCCTGGGAGACTAGCGGGCGTTACAATGAGCAGTTCTTC.

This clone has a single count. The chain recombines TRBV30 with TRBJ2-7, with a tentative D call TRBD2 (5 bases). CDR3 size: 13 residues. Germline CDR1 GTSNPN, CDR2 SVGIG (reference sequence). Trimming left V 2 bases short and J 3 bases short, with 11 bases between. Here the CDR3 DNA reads TGTGCCTGGAGTACGGGAAGGAACTACGAGCAGTACTTC. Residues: CAWSTGRNYEQYF.

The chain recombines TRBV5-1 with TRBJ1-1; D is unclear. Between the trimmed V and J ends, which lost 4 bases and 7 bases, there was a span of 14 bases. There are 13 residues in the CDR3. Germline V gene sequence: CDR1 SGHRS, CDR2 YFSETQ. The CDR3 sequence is CASSRVPTDEAFF. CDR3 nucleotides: TGCGCCAGCAGCCGGGTCCCGACCGATGAAGCTTTCTTT.

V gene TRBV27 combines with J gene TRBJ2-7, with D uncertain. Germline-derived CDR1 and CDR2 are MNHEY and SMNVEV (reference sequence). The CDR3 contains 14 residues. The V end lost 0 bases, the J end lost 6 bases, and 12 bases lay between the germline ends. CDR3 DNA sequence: TGTGCCAGCAGTTTATCTTCAGCGCTTCTCGAGCAGTACTTC. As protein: CASSLSSALLEQYF.

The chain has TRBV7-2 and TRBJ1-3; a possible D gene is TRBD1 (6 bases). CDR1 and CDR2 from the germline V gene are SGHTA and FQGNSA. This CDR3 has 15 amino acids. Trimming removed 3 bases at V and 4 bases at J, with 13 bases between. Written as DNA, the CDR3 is TGTGCCAGCAGCTTTACACAGGGTATCGGAAACACCATATATTTT. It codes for CASSFTQGIGNTIYF. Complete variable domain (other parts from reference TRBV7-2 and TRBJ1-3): GAGVSQSPSNKVTEKGKDVELRCDPISGHTALYWYRQSLGQGLEFLIYFQGNSAPDKSGLPSDRFSAERTGGSVSTLTIQRTQQEDSAVYLCASSFTQGIGNTIYFGEGSWLTVV.